This TCR beta chain comes out of a study of control samples from healthy donors and cancer patients. Clones were sequenced by immunoSEQ multiplex PCR, and TCRdb holds only the in-frame ones, with some missing. There are over 100,000 clones in the sample; about 88% occur only once, and roughly 3.2% lies in the top ten. Germline CDR1 reads SGHVS; CDR2 reads FNYEAQ. Trimming pared 5 bases from V and 3 bases from J, leaving 5 bases between. This CDR3 contains 11 residues. The chain uses TRBV7-6 and TRBJ2-7; tentative D call: TRBD2 (5 bases). Specimen: blood. The sequence derives from a man aged 50 or older in good health. The CDR3 loop reads CASSRDYEQYF. The DNA for the CDR3 is TGTGCCAGCAGCCGGGACTACGAGCAGTACTTC. The full variable domain, with the rest looked up from reference TRBV7-6 and TRBJ2-7, is GAGVSQSPRYKVTKRGQDVALRCDPISGHVSLYWYRQALGQGPEFLTYFNYEAQQDKSGLPNDRFSAERPEGSISTLTIQRTEQRDSAMYRCASSRDYEQYFGPGTRLTVT.